Here is one T cell receptor (beta chain) with its context. The record originates from a study of patients and donors after allogeneic stem cell transplantation. MiXCR was run by TCRdb on the RT-PCR reads, yielding one entry per CDR3 protein. The data show approximately 170,000 distinct CDR3 sequences, approximately 24% seen once. CDR1 is KGHSH and CDR2 is LQKENI in the germline V gene. The CDR3 length is 14 residues. V shed 2 bases, J shed 4 bases, and the junction held 3 bases outside the gene matches. This TCR was recovered from a human donor who was either an allogeneic HSCT recipient or a stem cell or donor lymphocyte infusion donor (not recorded which). It is not recorded whose cells these are; they may come from a transplant donor. Sequenced sample: blood, either unsorted or a sorted T cell fraction (not recorded which). The J gene is TRBJ1-2, the V gene TRBV18; 8 nucleotides line up with TRBD1. The CDR3 coding sequence is TGTGCCAGCTCACCAGGACAGGGCGGCTATGGCTACACCTTC. This encodes CASSPGQGGYGYTF.